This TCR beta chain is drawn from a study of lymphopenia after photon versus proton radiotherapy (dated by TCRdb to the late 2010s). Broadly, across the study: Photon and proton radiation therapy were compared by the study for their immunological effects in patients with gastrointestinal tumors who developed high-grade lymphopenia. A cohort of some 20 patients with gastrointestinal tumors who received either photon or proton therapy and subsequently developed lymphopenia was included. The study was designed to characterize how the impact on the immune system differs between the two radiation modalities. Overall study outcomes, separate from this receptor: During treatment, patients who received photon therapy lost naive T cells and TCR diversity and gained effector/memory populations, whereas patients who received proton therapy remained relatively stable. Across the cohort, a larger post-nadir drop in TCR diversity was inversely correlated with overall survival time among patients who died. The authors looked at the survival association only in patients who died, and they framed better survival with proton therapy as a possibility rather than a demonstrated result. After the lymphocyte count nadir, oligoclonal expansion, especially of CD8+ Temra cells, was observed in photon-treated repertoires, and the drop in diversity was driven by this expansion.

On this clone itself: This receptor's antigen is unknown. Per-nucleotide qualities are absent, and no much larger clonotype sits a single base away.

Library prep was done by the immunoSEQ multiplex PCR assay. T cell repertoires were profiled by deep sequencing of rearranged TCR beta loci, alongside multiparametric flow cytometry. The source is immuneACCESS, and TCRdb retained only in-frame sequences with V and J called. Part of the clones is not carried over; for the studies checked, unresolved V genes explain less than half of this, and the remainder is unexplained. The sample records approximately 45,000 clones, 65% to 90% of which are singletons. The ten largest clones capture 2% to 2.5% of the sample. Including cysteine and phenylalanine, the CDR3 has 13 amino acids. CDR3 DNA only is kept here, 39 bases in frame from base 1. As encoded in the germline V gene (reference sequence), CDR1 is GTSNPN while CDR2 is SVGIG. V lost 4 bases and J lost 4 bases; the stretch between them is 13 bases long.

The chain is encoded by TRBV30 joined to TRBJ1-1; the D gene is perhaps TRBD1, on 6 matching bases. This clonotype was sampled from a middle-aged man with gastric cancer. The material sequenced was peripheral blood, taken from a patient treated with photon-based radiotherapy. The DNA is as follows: TGTGCCTGGACTGAGGACAGCAGCACTGAAGCTTTCTTT. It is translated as CAWTEDSSTEAFF.